This T cell receptor (beta chain) was retrieved from a study of blood T cell repertoires in COVID-19. Study summary: Samples representing acute and convalescent COVID-19 were sourced from the United States, Italy and Spain. PBMCs, B-cell-depleted T cells, or T cells were the source of the cDNA or gDNA that made up the material.

In the study's own analysis: Nucleated cell number was recorded as an estimate derived from reference gene primer amplification. Profiling relied on immunoSEQ multiplex PCR, and the TCRdb table lists in-frame clones only, not all of them. V and J calls and clone size follow that table, whereas D and trimming were derived from the DNA. Of 240,000 or so clones detected, roughly 81% appear once; the ten largest clones hold 7.5%. CDR1 is SGHRS, CDR2 YFSETQ, per germline. The CDR3 contains 15 residues. The V and J ends lost 2 bases and 1 base respectively, with 12 bases between them. This sequence joins TRBV5-1 and TRBJ1-1, with D possibly TRBD1 on 5 matching bases. The receptor was isolated from a woman older than 75 with COVID-19, enrolled during active disease. The specimen was peripheral blood. The CDR3 region has the DNA TGCGCCAGCAGCTTACCGACAGACTGGAACACTGAAGCTTTCTTT. Amino acids: CASSLPTDWNTEAFF.